This paragraph reports one TCR beta chain. What it binds is not known. The sample originates from a study of Ad26.COV2.S vaccination and SARS-CoV-2 variants. Study observations and caveats: A substantial breadth of spike-specific CD8+ and CD4+ T cell responses after vaccination has been reported. Those who received vaccine or placebo ended up with similar non-spike TCR breadth.

The protocol was immunoSEQ multiplex PCR, while the TCRdb copy is restricted to in-frame clones and leaves out a portion. The repertoire holds 150,000 to 200,000 clones, 87% seen once, with roughly 6% in the top ten. Per germline, CDR1 ENHRY and CDR2 SYGVKD. Unmatched junction bases numbered 6, after V lost 6 bases and J lost 10 bases. The CDR3 is 13 residues long. The material sequenced was peripheral blood, taken after recovery from COVID-19. V usage is TRBV10-3 and J usage is TRBJ1-6, with 7 bases aligning to TRBD1. The TCR comes from a human donor who had recovered from COVID-19. CDR3 region: CAIRAGTDSPLHF. In DNA form, the CDR3 reads TGTGCCATCAGGGCGGGGACAGACTCACCCCTCCACTTT.